This T cell receptor beta chain was identified in a study of Ad26.COV2.S vaccination and SARS-CoV-2 variants. Sequencing was performed with immunoSEQ multiplex PCR; in TCRdb, only in-frame clones are kept and a portion is missing. The sample yields about 410,000 clones, more than 85% seen once. The sample's treatment: over 15 received Ad26.COV2.S at low or high dose, single or two shots; 5 received placebo; per-sample allocation not given. Collection of the samples took place on day 63 after the first injection of vaccine or placebo. In Boston, the donor was an adult between 18-55 years of age. Germline V gene lookup returns CDR1 MNHEY and CDR2 SVGAGI. V shed 5 bases and J 9 bases; nucleotides not matched to a gene: 6. CDR3 length: 14 amino acids.

The TCR comes from a person aged 18-65 years who received the Ad26.COV2.S COVID-19 vaccine or a placebo. The V call is TRBV6-5, the J call TRBJ1-6, with 8 bases fitting TRBD1. Material: peripheral blood, obtained in a trial of Ad26.COV2.S vaccine versus placebo. This chain's CDR3 is CASSKDRVGSPLHF. CDR3 DNA: TGTGCCAGCAGTAAGGACAGGGTTGGTTCACCCCTCCACTTT.